The rows below give T cell receptor beta chains drawn from one sample of a study of blood T cell repertoires in COVID-19. Here immunoSEQ multiplex PCR was the method, and the copy in TCRdb shows in-frame clones only, minus some. The sample contains roughly 200,000 clones, roughly nine tenths of which appear only once. Input material: PBMCs or T cells enriched from blood (not recorded which). The receptors come from a woman aged 25 to 45 who had recovered from COVID-19. The CDR3 runs from the conserved cysteine through the conserved F or W. D genes are given only for firm matches. Only some rows state a clone size, as once, few, many or a class for expanded clones.

clone size	J gene	D gene	V gene	CDR3 protein	CDR3 DNA
-	TRBJ1-6	-	TRBV9	CASSVAGENSPLHF	TGTGCCAGCAGCGTAGCGGGGGAAAATTCACCCCTCCACTTT
-	TRBJ2-1	TRBD2	TRBV9	CASSVRSGITNNEQFF	TGTGCCAGCAGCGTACGTAGCGGGATAACGAACAATGAGCAGTTCTTC
-	TRBJ2-7	TRBD2	TRBV30	CAWRANLGEGYEQYF	TGTGCCTGGAGAGCTAATCTAGGGGAGGGCTACGAGCAGTACTTC
-	TRBJ1-3	-	TRBV19	CASSHPRGAYENTIYF	TGTGCCAGTAGTCACCCGCGCGGGGCTTATGAAAACACCATATATTTT
-	TRBJ2-3	TRBD2	TRBV6-4	CASTKKREARTDTQYF	TGTGCCAGCACCAAAAAGCGGGAGGCCCGCACAGATACGCAGTATTTT
-	TRBJ1-5	-	TRBV12-5	CASGLDSNQPQHF	TGTGCTAGTGGCCTCGACAGTAATCAGCCCCAGCATTTT
-	TRBJ2-5	TRBD2	TRBV7-3	CASSPRAGRWETQYF	TGTGCCAGCAGCCCCCGAGCGGGAAGGTGGGAGACCCAGTACTTC
-	TRBJ2-3	-	TRBV15	CATSRDRTDTQYF	TGTGCCACCAGCAGAGATCGGACAGATACGCAGTATTTT
-	TRBJ2-7	TRBD2	TRBV6-2/TRBV6-3	CASSPLAGGSYEQYF	TGTGCCAGCAGTCCCTTAGCGGGAGGCTCCTACGAGCAGTACTTC
-	TRBJ1-2	TRBD1	TRBV18	CASSPPTTGYTGYTF	TGTGCCAGCTCACCACCGACGACAGGGTACACCGGCTACACCTTC
-	TRBJ1-1	-	TRBV7-3	CASSVQTGAHTEAFF	TGTGCCAGCAGCGTTCAGACAGGAGCACACACTGAAGCTTTCTTT
-	TRBJ1-4	-	TRBV19	CASSIRGGNEKLFF	TGTGCCAGTAGTATCCGGGGGGGAAATGAAAAACTGTTTTTT
-	TRBJ1-6	-	TRBV7-9	CASSLGAGRDSPLHF	TGTGCCAGCAGCTTAGGGGCAGGGAGGGATTCACCCCTCCACTTT
-	TRBJ1-2	-	TRBV14	CASSPTGLYGYTF	TGTGCCAGCAGCCCCACAGGGCTGTATGGCTACACCTTC
-	TRBJ1-4	TRBD1	TRBV5-4	CASSGTGTGGEKLFF	TGTGCCAGCAGCGGAACCGGGACAGGAGGAGAAAAACTGTTTTTT
-	TRBJ1-5	TRBD1	TRBV19	CASSFSPGQGFGQPQHF	TGTGCCAGTAGTTTCTCCCCGGGACAGGGGTTTGGACAGCCCCAGCATTTT
once	TRBJ1-2	-	TRBV5-1	CASSRGSANYGYTF	TGCGCCAGCAGCCGGGGATCAGCTAACTATGGCTACACCTTC
-	TRBJ2-3	-	TRBV19	CASSALGEVTDTQYF	TGTGCCAGTAGTGCCCTAGGGGAGGTGACAGATACGCAGTATTTT
once	TRBJ2-1	TRBD1	TRBV7-2	CASSLGGQGNEQFF	TGTGCCAGCAGCTTAGGCGGACAGGGTAATGAGCAGTTCTTC
-	TRBJ2-7	TRBD2	TRBV14	CASSQDGIPRSGGPVYEQYF	TGTGCCAGCAGCCAAGATGGTATACCCCGAAGCGGGGGGCCCGTCTACGAGCAGTACTTC
-	TRBJ1-5	TRBD1	TRBV30	CAWKGQGFNQPQHF	TGTGCCTGGAAGGGACAGGGATTCAATCAGCCCCAGCATTTT
-	TRBJ2-1	TRBD2	TRBV6-5	CASRLAGLANEQFF	TGTGCCAGCAGACTAGCGGGACTCGCCAATGAGCAGTTCTTC
once	TRBJ1-3	TRBD1	TRBV5-1	CASSSTEGAPGNTIYF	TGCGCCAGCAGCTCCACGGAGGGGGCTCCGGGAAACACCATATATTTT
-	TRBJ1-1	-	TRBV12-5	CASGLPDPRRGTEAFF	TGTGCTAGTGGTTTGCCAGACCCAAGGAGGGGCACTGAAGCTTTCTTT
once	TRBJ2-3	-	TRBV4-2	CASSQTARDTQYF	TGTGCCAGCAGCCAAACGGCTAGAGATACGCAGTATTTT
few	TRBJ1-1	-	TRBV15	CATSKGSANRGEAFF	TGTGCCACCAGCAAAGGGTCAGCGAACCGGGGTGAAGCTTTCTTT
few	TRBJ1-1	-	TRBV30	CASRGDTEAFF	TGTGCCTCCAGAGGTGACACTGAAGCTTTCTTT
-	TRBJ2-1	TRBD2	TRBV3-1/TRBV3-2	CASSPDPSGGAMGDEQFF	TGTGCCAGCAGCCCGGACCCTAGCGGGGGGGCTATGGGGGATGAGCAGTTCTTC
-	TRBJ2-5	TRBD2	TRBV5-1	CASHTKRLAEETQYF	TGCGCCAGCCACACGAAAAGACTAGCCGAAGAGACCCAGTACTTC
-	TRBJ2-1	TRBD2	TRBV6-2/TRBV6-3	CASSKRGTYNEQFF	TGTGCCAGCAGTAAGCGGGGGACTTACAATGAGCAGTTCTTC
-	TRBJ1-1	-	TRBV27	CASSADRRVNTEAFF	TGTGCCAGCAGTGCGGACAGACGGGTGAACACTGAAGCTTTCTTT
-	TRBJ1-4	-	TRBV2	CASSEVRGTIEKLFF	TGTGCCAGCAGTGAAGTGCGGGGTACGATTGAAAAACTGTTTTTT
-	TRBJ2-7	TRBD1	TRBV19	CASSLGQGPYEQYF	TGTGCCAGTAGCCTGGGACAGGGCCCCTACGAGCAGTACTTC
-	TRBJ1-1	-	TRBV30	CAWSPLGGENTEAFF	TGTGCCTGGAGTCCCCTGGGTGGAGAGAACACTGAAGCTTTCTTT
-	TRBJ1-5	TRBD1	TRBV6-6	CASSLPGQGYYSNQPQHF	TGTGCCAGCAGTCTCCCGGGACAGGGATATTATAGCAATCAGCCCCAGCATTTT
-	TRBJ2-1	-	TRBV5-5	CASSSMKESNEQFF	TGTGCCAGCAGCTCCATGAAAGAGTCCAATGAGCAGTTCTTC
-	TRBJ1-1	-	TRBV5-6	CASSPMGATEAFF	TGTGCCAGCAGCCCGATGGGGGCCACTGAAGCTTTCTTT
-	TRBJ2-1	TRBD2	TRBV9	CASSVQAGLSYNEQFF	TGTGCCAGCAGCGTTCAAGCGGGGCTCTCCTACAATGAGCAGTTCTTC
-	TRBJ2-5	-	TRBV7-7	CASSLGGLPTKETQYF	TGTGCCAGCAGCTTGGGGGGACTGCCAACAAAAGAGACCCAGTACTTC
-	TRBJ2-7	TRBD1	TRBV5-6	CASSFSGTGTYEQYF	TGTGCCAGCAGCTTCTCCGGGACAGGGACCTACGAGCAGTACTTC
-	TRBJ2-7	-	TRBV7-9	CASSPPLDSSYEQYF	TGTGCCAGCAGCCCCCCCCTGGACAGCTCCTACGAGCAGTACTTC
once	TRBJ2-5	TRBD2	TRBV5-1	CASSPLPTSGVYQETQYF	TGCGCCAGCAGCCCCCTCCCTACTAGCGGAGTATACCAAGAGACCCAGTACTTC
-	TRBJ1-4	-	TRBV20-1	CSAPQGLHGIF	TGCAGTGCTCCTCAGGGGTTGCACGGGATTTTT
once	TRBJ1-2	TRBD1	TRBV23-1	CASSQEGQEHTNYGYTF	TGCGCCAGCAGTCAAGAGGGACAGGAACATACTAACTATGGCTACACCTTC
-	TRBJ1-2	-	TRBV24-1	CATSDPAQGNHGYTF	TGTGCCACCAGTGATCCAGCACAGGGTAATCATGGCTACACCTTC
-	TRBJ1-4	-	TRBV5-1	CASSLRDTSVATNEKLFF	TGCGCCAGCAGCCTCCGGGACACCTCGGTGGCAACTAATGAAAAACTGTTTTTT
-	TRBJ2-7	-	TRBV6-2/TRBV6-3	CASSPLALFNEQYF	TGTGCCAGCAGTCCGCTAGCTCTTTTCAACGAGCAGTACTTC
-	TRBJ2-5	TRBD1	TRBV24-1	CATSDHRTGGTETQYF	TGTGCCACCAGTGATCATCGGACAGGGGGCACAGAGACCCAGTACTTC
-	TRBJ1-1	TRBD1	TRBV6-5	CASPTGLNTEAFF	TGTGCCAGCCCGACAGGGCTGAACACTGAAGCTTTCTTT